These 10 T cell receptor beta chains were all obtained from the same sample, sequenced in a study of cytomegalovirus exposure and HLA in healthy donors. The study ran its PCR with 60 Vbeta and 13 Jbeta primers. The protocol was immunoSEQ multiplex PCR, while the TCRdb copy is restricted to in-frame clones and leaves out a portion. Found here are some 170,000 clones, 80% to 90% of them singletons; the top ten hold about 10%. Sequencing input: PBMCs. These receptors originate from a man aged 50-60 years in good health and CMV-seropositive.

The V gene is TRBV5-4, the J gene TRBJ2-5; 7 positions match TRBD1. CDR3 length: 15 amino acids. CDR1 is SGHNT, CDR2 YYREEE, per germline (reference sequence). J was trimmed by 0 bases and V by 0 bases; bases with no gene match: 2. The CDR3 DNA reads TGTGCCAGCAGCTTGGGGGGGACAGACCAAGAGACCCAGTACTTC. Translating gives CASSLGGTDQETQYF.

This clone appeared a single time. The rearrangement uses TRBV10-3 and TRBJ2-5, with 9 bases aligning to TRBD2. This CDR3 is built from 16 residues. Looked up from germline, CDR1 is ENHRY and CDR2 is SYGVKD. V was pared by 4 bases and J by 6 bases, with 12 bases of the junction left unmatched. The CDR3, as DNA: TGTGCCATCAGTGGGGGTAGCGGGGGCCCTGGGAAGACCCAGTACTTC. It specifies CAISGGSGGPGKTQYF.

This CDR3 is CAREGARNYGYTF. CDR3 bases: TGTGCCAGGGAGGGGGCGCGTAACTATGGCTACACCTTC. This sequence joins TRBV2 and TRBJ1-2; 7 nucleotides agree with TRBD1. V dropped 9 bases and J dropped 1; count of bases not matched to a gene: 5. The CDR3 has 13 amino acids. Germline CDR1 is SNHLY and CDR2 is FYNNEI.

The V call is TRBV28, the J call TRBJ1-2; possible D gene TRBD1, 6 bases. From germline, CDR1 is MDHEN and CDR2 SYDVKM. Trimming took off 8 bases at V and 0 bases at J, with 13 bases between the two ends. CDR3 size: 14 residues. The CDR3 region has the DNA TGTGCCAGCGGGAGACAGGACTCTAACTATGGCTACACCTTC. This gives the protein CASGRQDSNYGYTF.

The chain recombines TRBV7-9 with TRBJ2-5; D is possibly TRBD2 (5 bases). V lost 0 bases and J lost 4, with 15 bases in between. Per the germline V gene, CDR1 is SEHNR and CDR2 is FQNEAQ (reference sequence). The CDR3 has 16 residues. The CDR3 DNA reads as TGTGCCAGCAGCTTAGCCCGGTCCCCAGGAGGAGAGACCCAGTACTTC. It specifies CASSLARSPGGETQYF.

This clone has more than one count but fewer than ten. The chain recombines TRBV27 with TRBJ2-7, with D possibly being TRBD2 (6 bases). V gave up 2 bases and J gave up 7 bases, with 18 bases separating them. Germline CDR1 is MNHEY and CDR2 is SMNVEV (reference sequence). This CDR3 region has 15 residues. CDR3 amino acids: CASSLRGPTAGEQYF. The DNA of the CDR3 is TGTGCCAGCAGTTTACGGGGTCCTACCGCGGGGGAGCAGTACTTC.

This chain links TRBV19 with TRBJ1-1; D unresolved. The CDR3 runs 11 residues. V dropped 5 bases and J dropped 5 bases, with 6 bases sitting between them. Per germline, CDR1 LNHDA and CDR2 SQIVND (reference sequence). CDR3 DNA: TGTGCCAGTAGTCGGGGAACTGAAGCTTTCTTT. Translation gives CASSRGTEAFF.

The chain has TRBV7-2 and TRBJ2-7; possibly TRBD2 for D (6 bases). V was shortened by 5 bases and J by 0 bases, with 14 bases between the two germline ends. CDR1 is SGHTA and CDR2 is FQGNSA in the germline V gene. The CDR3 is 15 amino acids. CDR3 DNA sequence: TGTGCCAGCAGCCCCGCGGGACTCAGCTCCTACGAGCAGTACTTC. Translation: CASSPAGLSSYEQYF.

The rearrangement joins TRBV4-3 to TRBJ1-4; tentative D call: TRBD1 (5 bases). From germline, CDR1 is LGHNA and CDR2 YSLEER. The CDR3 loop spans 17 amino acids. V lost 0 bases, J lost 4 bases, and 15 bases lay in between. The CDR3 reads CASSQESIMQGNEKLFF. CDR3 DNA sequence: TGCGCCAGCAGCCAAGAGTCTATTATGCAGGGTAATGAAAAACTGTTTTTT.

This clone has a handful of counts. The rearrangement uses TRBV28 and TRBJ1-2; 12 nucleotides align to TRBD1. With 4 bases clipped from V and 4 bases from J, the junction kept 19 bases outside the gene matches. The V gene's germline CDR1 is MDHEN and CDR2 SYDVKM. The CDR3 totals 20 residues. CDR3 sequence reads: CASSYRRSGTGGAYGYGYTF. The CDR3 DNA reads TGTGCCAGCAGTTACCGAAGGTCCGGGACAGGGGGCGCATACGGCTATGGCTACACCTTC.